Following are 19 T cell receptor beta chains from one sample sequenced in a study of T cell responses to AZD1222 COVID-19 vaccine. Sequenced by immunoSEQ multiplex PCR; TCRdb stores in-frame clones only, minus some. The table includes approximately 160,000 clones, about nine tenths detected once. Sequenced material: peripheral blood, taken on day 0 of AZD1222 vaccination. The source is an adult in good health.

The chain links TRBV9 to TRBJ1-3; D unresolved. Trimming shortened V by 0 bases and J by 8 bases, and 6 bases separated the two germline ends. There are 12 residues in the CDR3. Germline-derived CDR1 and CDR2 are SGDLS and YYNGEE. CDR3 amino acids: CASSVGSDTIYF. CDR3 nucleotides: TGTGCCAGCAGCGTAGGATCGGACACCATATATTTT.

This sequence joins TRBV5-4 and TRBJ2-7; 9 bases agree with TRBD2. The CDR3 totals 15 residues. Trimming at V came to 0 bases and at J to 3 bases, leaving 4 bases not matched to a gene. Germline values: CDR1 SGHNT, CDR2 YYREEE (reference sequence). The CDR3 loop is CASSLGLAGDYEQYF. The CDR3 DNA follows: TGTGCCAGCAGCTTGGGGTTAGCGGGGGACTACGAGCAGTACTTC. Using reference TRBV5-4 and TRBJ2-7 for the parts outside the CDR3, the full variable domain is ETGVTQSPTHLIKTRGQQVTLRCSSQSGHNTVSWYQQALGQGPQFIFQYYREEENGRGNFPPRFSGLQFPNYSSELNVNALELDDSALYLCASSLGLAGDYEQYFGPGTRLTVT.

The table lists this clone with a count of one. The chain carries TRBV7-2 and TRBJ2-5; the D is unclear. CDR3 length: 17 amino acids. Germline CDR1 is SGHTA and CDR2 is FQGNSA. V lost 2 bases and J 5 bases, leaving 21 bases between the germline ends. CDR3 amino acids: CASSLRTVALISETQYF. In DNA form, the CDR3 reads TGTGCCAGCAGCTTACGTACGGTGGCGCTGATTTCCGAGACCCAGTACTTC.

This clone was seen more than once but under ten times. The chain couples TRBV4-3 to TRBJ1-1; D unresolved. There are 13 residues in the CDR3. Germline V gene lookup returns CDR1 LGHNA and CDR2 YSLEER. V was pared by 4 bases and J by 0 bases, with 6 bases between. This chain's CDR3 is CASSRAMNTEAFF. CDR3 DNA sequence: TGCGCCAGCAGCCGCGCGATGAACACTGAAGCTTTCTTT.

The chain links TRBV3-1 (or the pseudogene TRBV3-2) to TRBJ1-2, with 11 bases that match TRBD1. In germline, CDR1 is LGHDT, CDR2 YNNKEL (reference sequence). The CDR3 length is 16 residues. With V trimmed by 4 bases and J by 7 bases, 11 bases remained unmatched. CDR3 in DNA: TGTGCCAGCAGCCGCGCCACCGGGACAGGGGGGTTTGGCTACACCTTC. This codes for CASSRATGTGGFGYTF.

The chain recombines TRBV27 with TRBJ2-3; 7 bases are shared with TRBD1. Germline V gene sequence: CDR1 MNHEY, CDR2 SMNVEV (reference sequence). The CDR3 is 13 amino acids. The V and J ends lost 5 bases and 6 bases, in that order; junction bases with no gene match: 5. CDR3 region: CASSAGGGDTQYF. The CDR3 DNA follows: TGTGCCAGCAGTGCAGGGGGTGGGGATACGCAGTATTTT.

The chain combines TRBV7-9 with TRBJ1-3; D gene uncertain. The CDR3 covers 15 residues. V was trimmed by 5 bases and J by 0 bases, leaving 11 bases between them. Germline V gene data show CDR1 as SEHNR and CDR2 as FQNEAQ (reference sequence). The CDR3 reads CASSPPALSGNTIYF. CDR3 DNA sequence: TGTGCCAGCAGCCCCCCGGCTCTCTCTGGAAACACCATATATTTT. The complete variable domain, with remaining parts taken from reference TRBV7-9 and TRBJ1-3, reads DTGVSQNPRHKITKRGQNVTFRCDPISEHNRLYWYRQTLGQGPEFLTYFQNEAQLEKSRLLSDRFSAERPKGSFSTLEIQRTEQGDSAMYLCASSPPALSGNTIYFGEGSWLTVV.

The V and J genes are TRBV5-6 and TRBJ1-2; D is ambiguous. The CDR3 is 12 residues long. Trimming took off 0 bases at V and 14 bases at J, with 14 bases between the two ends. Looked up from germline, CDR1 is SGHDT and CDR2 is YYEEEE. The chain's CDR3 is CASSLALSPRTF. In DNA, the CDR3 is TGTGCCAGCAGCTTGGCTCTGAGTCCGAGAACCTTC.

This chain connects TRBV19 to TRBJ1-3; D gene uncertain. Per the germline V gene, CDR1 is LNHDA and CDR2 is SQIVND (reference sequence). Trimming pared 2 bases from V and 0 bases from J, leaving 14 bases between. The CDR3 has 17 amino acids. The CDR3: CASSIPPPADSGNTIYF. In DNA, the CDR3 is TGTGCCAGTAGTATACCTCCCCCTGCCGACTCTGGAAACACCATATATTTT.

The chain is built from TRBV18 and TRBJ1-6; 7 bases match TRBD1. Germline V gives CDR1 KGHSH, CDR2 LQKENI. This CDR3 region has 16 residues. V was pared by 1 base and J by 8 bases, with 8 bases of the junction left unmatched. The CDR3 DNA follows: TGTGCCAGCTCACCACGGTCGCCCGGGACAGATTCACCCCTCCACTTT. It encodes CASSPRSPGTDSPLHF.

V gene TRBV19 combines with J gene TRBJ1-1, with 8 positions matching TRBD1. The germline V gene encodes CDR1 LNHDA and CDR2 SQIVND (reference sequence). CDR3 length: 15 amino acids. The V segment lost 1 base and the J segment 5 bases; nucleotides outside the gene matches: 6. CDR3 amino acids: CASSIVAGGKTEAFF. The CDR3 bases are TGTGCCAGTAGTATAGTGGCAGGGGGCAAGACTGAAGCTTTCTTT. The full variable domain, with the rest looked up from reference TRBV19 and TRBJ1-1, is DGGITQSPKYLFRKEGQNVTLSCEQNLNHDAMYWYRQDPGQGLRLIYYSQIVNDFQKGDIAEGYSVSREKKESFPLTVTSAQKNPTAFYLCASSIVAGGKTEAFFGQGTRLTVV.

This chain joins TRBV18 and TRBJ1-5; 7 nucleotides align to TRBD1. CDR3 length: 14 residues. Trimming at V came to 6 bases and at J to 4 bases, leaving 6 bases not matched to a gene. In germline, CDR1 is KGHSH, CDR2 LQKENI. CDR3 sequence reads: CASSEQGPNQPQHF. CDR3 sequence (DNA): TGTGCCAGCTCGGAACAGGGGCCAAATCAGCCCCAGCATTTT.

This chain joins TRBV5-4 and TRBJ2-7; the D is unclear. The germline CDR1 and CDR2 sequences are SGHNT and YYREEE (reference sequence). With 3 bases removed from V and 6 bases from J, the gap between germline ends came to 16 bases. The CDR3 is made up of 14 amino acids. CDR3 region: CASSSELKAFEQYF. DNA of the CDR3: TGTGCCAGCAGCTCGGAACTCAAGGCGTTCGAGCAGTACTTC.

This chain joins TRBV7-9 and TRBJ1-5; D not resolved. The germline V gene has CDR1 SEHNR and CDR2 FQNEAQ (reference sequence). This CDR3 has 14 residues. The V end was cut by 5 bases, the J end by 5 bases, with 13 bases between. The CDR3: CASSEGRYDQPQHF. CDR3 nucleotides: TGTGCCAGCAGCGAAGGACGGTACGATCAGCCCCAGCATTTT.

The chain carries TRBV9 and TRBJ2-3; D ambiguous. This CDR3 is built from 16 residues. CDR1 and CDR2 from the germline V gene are SGDLS and YYNGEE. The ends were cut back, 3 bases at V and 1 base at J, with 15 bases in the middle. The CDR3 DNA reads TGTGCCAGCAGCGAAACCAGACTCGGCGGCACAGATACGCAGTATTTT. Encoded protein: CASSETRLGGTDTQYF.

The chain employs TRBV19 and TRBJ2-7; TRBD1 might be the D (6 bases). V was clipped by 9 bases and J by 3 bases, with 12 bases between them. The CDR3 has 12 residues. Germline CDR1 is LNHDA and CDR2 is SQIVND (reference sequence). This CDR3 is CASSQGFYEQYF. CDR3 in DNA: TGTGCCAGCTCACAGGGATTCTACGAGCAGTACTTC.

This chain joins TRBV6-2 or TRBV6-3 and TRBJ2-7; the D call may be TRBD1 or TRBD2 (5 bases each). V lost 4 bases to trimming and J lost 3 bases, with 16 bases between them. CDR1 is MNHEY and CDR2 is SVGEGT in the germline V gene. The CDR3 length is 15 residues. CDR3 region: CASSSWDGPSYEQYF. The CDR3 DNA is TGTGCCAGCAGTTCGTGGGACGGGCCAAGCTACGAGCAGTACTTC.

V usage is TRBV4-2 and J usage is TRBJ2-1, with no clear D. This CDR3 is built from 14 residues. CDR1 and CDR2 from the germline V gene are LGHNA and YNFKEQ. V lost 2 bases to trimming and J lost 4 bases, with 9 bases between them. The CDR3: CASSQSVTYNEQFF. CDR3 DNA: TGTGCCAGCAGCCAATCTGTCACTTACAATGAGCAGTTCTTC.

The rearrangement uses TRBV15 and TRBJ2-5; tentatively, D is TRBD2 (5 bases). CDR3 length: 17 residues. Per germline, CDR1 LNHNV and CDR2 YYDKDF (reference sequence). V lost 1 base to trimming and J lost 13 bases, with 28 bases between them. This chain's CDR3 is CATSRGVGDPVGFTRYF. In DNA, the CDR3 is TGTGCCACCAGCAGAGGCGTGGGAGACCCAGTAGGGTTCACGCGGTACTTC.